This T cell receptor beta chain came from a study of neurological immune-mediated disorders. A 10-nucleotide random UMI tagged transcripts in template-switch 5'RACE cDNA synthesis. TCRdb fed the 5' RACE reads into MiXCR, producing one record per CDR3 protein. This table holds 65,000 to 90,000 distinct CDR3 sequences, 10% to 13% found once. Germline assignment: CDR1 KGHSH and CDR2 LQKENI. CDR3 length: 13 amino acids. Comment on this clonotype: One junction end does not reproduce the germline sequence, and a read error may be involved.

This sequence originates from a man between 35 and 55 years old in good health. Material: PBMCs. The chain links TRBV18 to TRBJ2-5; either TRBD1 or TRBD2 may supply D (5 bases each). In DNA form, the CDR3 reads TGTGCCAGCTCCTGGTCCGGGCCGGGGACCAAGTACTTC. It is translated as CASSWSGPGTKYF.